These 28 T cell receptor beta chains share one sample of origin, sequenced in a study of chemoradiotherapy in HPV16-positive cancers. Sequencing used immunoSEQ multiplex PCR; TCRdb keeps in-frame clones, though not all of them. The sample carries roughly 32,000 clones, 89% recorded once. The material sequenced was blood, taken from a patient who underwent chemoradiotherapy. The receptor set was obtained from a human donor with HPV-associated anogenital cancer.

The DNA of the CDR3 is TGTGCCAGCAGCCCAGGACAGATGAACACTGAAGCTTTCTTT. This encodes CASSPGQMNTEAFF. The rearrangement links TRBV5-5 to TRBJ1-1; D is possibly TRBD1 (6 bases). The CDR3 is made up of 14 amino acids. Germline CDR1 and CDR2: SGHKS and YYEKEE (reference sequence). V lost 4 bases and J 0 bases, leaving 10 bases between the germline ends.

V usage is TRBV5-4 and J usage is TRBJ2-1; a possible D gene is TRBD2 (6 bases). Trimming took off 4 bases at V and 9 bases at J, with 20 bases between the two ends. The CDR3 runs 15 residues. Germline CDR1 is SGHNT and CDR2 is YYREEE (reference sequence). In nucleotides, the CDR3 is TGTGCCAGCAGCCAACGGGACTGGTACGGTGGTGAGCAGTTCTTC. Translated: CASSQRDWYGGEQFF.

The V call is TRBV21-1, the J call TRBJ2-1; the D call TRBD1 from the table was never checked on the DNA. TRBV21-1 is tagged as a pseudogene. There are 16 residues in the CDR3. The CDR3 nucleotides are TGTGCCAGCAGCAAAAACCGGGACAGCGTACTCAGAGAGCAGTTCTTC. Translation: CASSKNRDSVLREQFF.

This chain joins TRBV9 and TRBJ2-5; D is undetermined. This CDR3 spans 13 amino acids. Trimming left V 3 bases short and J 4 bases short, with 10 bases between. The germline V gene encodes CDR1 SGDLS and CDR2 YYNGEE. The CDR3 nucleotides are TGTGCCAGCAGCGCTGGGAACGGAGAGACCCAGTACTTC. The encoded protein is CASSAGNGETQYF.

This clone occurred once. The V gene is TRBV30, the J gene TRBJ1-5; perhaps TRBD1 as D (6 bases). V gave up 0 bases and J gave up 7 bases, with 13 bases separating them. Germline V lookup: CDR1 GTSNPN, CDR2 SVGIG (reference sequence). This CDR3 comprises 14 residues. The CDR3 bases are TGTGCCTGGAGTGTAGGGGGTACAAACCAGCCCCAGCATTTT. It codes for CAWSVGGTNQPQHF.

The J gene is TRBJ1-6, the V gene TRBV9; D unresolved. Deletions cut 3 bases from V and 2 bases from J, with 9 bases between. Germline V CDR1 and CDR2: SGDLS, YYNGEE. The CDR3 totals 15 residues. This CDR3 reads CASSAGPTYNSPLHF. The DNA for the CDR3 is TGTGCCAGCAGCGCCGGACCTACCTATAATTCACCCCTCCACTTT.

The chain links TRBV6-1 to TRBJ1-1; weak D call: TRBD1 (5 bases). Deletions cut 6 bases from V and 1 base from J, with 6 bases between. The CDR3 spans 12 residues. Germline V gene data show CDR1 as MNHNS and CDR2 as SASEGT. As DNA, the CDR3 is TGTGCCAGCAGAACAGGGAACACTGAAGCTTTCTTT. Residues: CASRTGNTEAFF.

The chain joins TRBV7-9 to TRBJ1-4; D not resolved. CDR1 SEHNR and CDR2 FQNEAQ come from the germline V gene (reference sequence). Trimming shortened V by 2 bases and J by 2 bases, and 6 bases separated the two germline ends. The CDR3 contains 14 residues. The CDR3, as DNA: TGTGCCAGCAGCTTATCCGGCACTAATGAAAAACTGTTTTTT. Protein product: CASSLSGTNEKLFF.

This chain joins TRBV9 and TRBJ2-5; tentatively, D is TRBD2 (5 bases). V lost 2 bases to trimming and J lost 2 bases, with 13 bases between them. CDR3 length equals 15 residues. Germline V gene sequence: CDR1 SGDLS, CDR2 YYNGEE. The DNA of the CDR3 is TGTGCCAGCAGCGTCTCCACCAGGACTCAAGAGACCCAGTACTTC. It encodes CASSVSTRTQETQYF. The full variable domain, its missing parts supplied by reference TRBV9 and TRBJ2-5, is DSGVTQTPKHLITATGQRVTLRCSPRSGDLSVYWYQQSLDQGLQFLIQYYNGEERAKGNILERFSAQQFPDLHSELNLSSLELGDSALYFCASSVSTRTQETQYFGPGTRLLVL.

The V and J genes are TRBV5-1 and TRBJ2-7, with 10 bases lining up with TRBD2. V trimming: 5 bases; J trimming: 2 bases; junction bases outside the gene matches: 10. CDR3 length: 16 amino acids. Germline V gene lookup returns CDR1 SGHRS and CDR2 YFSETQ. CDR3 sequence: CASRGVAGGGPYEQYF. In nucleotides, the CDR3 is TGCGCCAGCAGGGGGGTAGCGGGAGGAGGACCCTACGAGCAGTACTTC.

This chain links TRBV5-6 with TRBJ2-7; 8 bases align to TRBD2. Germline lookup yields CDR1 SGHDT and CDR2 YYEEEE. The CDR3 length is 14 residues. V lost 6 bases and J lost 1; bases outside the gene matches: 6. The CDR3 loop reads CASTRLAGSYEQYF. DNA for the CDR3: TGTGCCAGCACAAGGCTAGCGGGTTCCTACGAGCAGTACTTC.

The rearrangement joins TRBV29-1 to TRBJ2-5; D call uncertain. The end of the DNA fits TRBJ2-7 better, so the J call may be wrong. Germline V gene lookup returns CDR1 SQVTM and CDR2 ANQGSEA. This CDR3 is built from 14 residues. CDR3 in DNA: TGCAGCGTTGTTCCCCAACTTACCTCCTACGAGCAGTACTTC. Encoded protein: CSVVPQLTSYEQYF.

CDR3 coding DNA: TGTGCCAGCAGCTTGTCCGGCCAAGGGGACTATGGCTACACCTTC. This encodes CASSLSGQGDYGYTF. The gene calls are TRBV5-6 and TRBJ1-2, with D possibly TRBD1 on 5 matching bases. Trimming took off 1 base at V and 3 bases at J, with 13 bases between the two ends. There are 15 residues in the CDR3. CDR1 SGHDT and CDR2 YYEEEE come from the germline V gene.

V is TRBV7-9 and J is TRBJ1-1; D might be TRBD1 (5 bases). The CDR3 covers 15 residues. Trimming took off 4 bases at V and 1 base at J, with 13 bases between the two ends. The germline V gene encodes CDR1 SEHNR and CDR2 FQNEAQ (reference sequence). In nucleotides, the CDR3 is TGTGCCAGCAGCTCTCCCCAGGGTGGGAACACTGAAGCTTTCTTT. Amino acid sequence: CASSSPQGGNTEAFF. The variable domain in full, with the rest retrieved from reference TRBV7-9 and TRBJ1-1, is DTGVSQNPRHKITKRGQNVTFRCDPISEHNRLYWYRQTLGQGPEFLTYFQNEAQLEKSRLLSDRFSAERPKGSFSTLEIQRTEQGDSAMYLCASSSPQGGNTEAFFGQGTRLTVV.

This clone was found a few times. V is TRBV6-5 and J is TRBJ2-5, with 9 bases matching TRBD1. Germline trimming cut 6 bases from V and 5 bases from J; bases unmatched to any gene: 1. The CDR3 runs to 12 residues. Germline CDR1 reads MNHEY; CDR2 reads SVGAGI. DNA for the CDR3: TGTGCCAGCAGCGGACAGGGGGAGACCCAGTACTTC. Translated, it gives CASSGQGETQYF.

This sequence joins TRBV2 and TRBJ1-2, with a tentative D call TRBD1 (5 bases). Germline assignment: CDR1 SNHLY and CDR2 FYNNEI. There are 13 residues in the CDR3. Deletions cut 3 bases from V and 2 bases from J, with 7 bases between. The CDR3 DNA reads TGTGCCAGCAGTGAGGGGCGCAACTATGGCTACACCTTC. Its translation: CASSEGRNYGYTF.

This rearrangement joins TRBV14 to TRBJ2-5; 13 bases fit TRBD2. CDR1 is SGHDN, CDR2 FVKESK, per germline. The V segment lost 4 bases and the J segment 11 bases; nucleotides outside the gene matches: 13. CDR3 size: 16 residues. CDR3 sequence (DNA): TGTGCCAGCAGCCTGCCTGGGACTAGCGGGATAGGTGAGCAGTACTTC. The encoded protein is CASSLPGTSGIGEQYF.

The V gene is TRBV4-2, the J gene TRBJ2-7, with 12 positions matching TRBD2. V dropped 0 bases and J dropped 7; count of bases not matched to a gene: 13. This CDR3 contains 18 residues. CDR1 and CDR2 from the germline V gene are LGHNA and YNFKEQ. CDR3 coding DNA: TGTGCCAGCAGCCAAGAAGGGAGGTCTAGCGGGGGGGCAGGGGAGCAGTACTTC. Protein sequence: CASSQEGRSSGGAGEQYF.

This sequence joins TRBV29-1 and TRBJ2-5, with 7 bases lining up with TRBD1. With 8 bases clipped from V and 2 bases from J, the junction kept 8 bases outside the gene matches. The CDR3 is 13 residues long. The germline CDR1 and CDR2 sequences are SQVTM and ANQGSEA. CDR3 region: CSFTGEGQETQYF. The CDR3 nucleotides are TGCAGCTTCACAGGGGAAGGTCAAGAGACCCAGTACTTC.

This chain connects TRBV19 to TRBJ2-7, with TRBD1 matching 7 bases. CDR1 and CDR2 (germline): LNHDA, SQIVND (reference sequence). The CDR3 totals 13 residues. After removal of 4 bases from V and 5 bases from J, the junction contained 5 bases not matched to a gene. CDR3: CASSKDRFNEQYF. The DNA of the CDR3 is TGTGCCAGTAGTAAGGACAGGTTCAACGAGCAGTACTTC.

This rearrangement joins TRBV5-1 to TRBJ2-5; 10 bases are a match to TRBD2. The V gene's germline CDR1 is SGHRS and CDR2 YFSETQ. This CDR3 is 15 amino acids long. Trimming cost V 2 bases and J 2 bases; bases outside gene matches: 3. DNA of the CDR3: TGCGCCAGCAGCTTCACTAGCGGGGAGCAAGAGACCCAGTACTTC. It codes for CASSFTSGEQETQYF. Combining the CDR3 with reference TRBV5-1 and TRBJ2-5 gives the whole variable domain KAGVTQTPRYLIKTRGQQVTLSCSPISGHRSVSWYQQTPGQGLQFLFEYFSETQRNKGNFPGRFSGRQFSNSRSEMNVSTLELGDSALYLCASSFTSGEQETQYFGPGTRLLVL.

CDR3 nucleotides: TGTGCCAGCAGCCTTTGGCAGGGGACAGATACGCAGTATTTT. Translation gives CASSLWQGTDTQYF. This chain connects TRBV4-2 to TRBJ2-3; D perhaps matches TRBD1 (6 bases). CDR1 is LGHNA, CDR2 YNFKEQ, per germline. Trimming took 4 bases from V and 3 from J, leaving 11 bases between them. The CDR3 runs 14 residues.

This sequence joins TRBV4-3 and TRBJ2-1; 9 nucleotides agree with TRBD2. This CDR3 spans 15 amino acids. The ends lost 0 bases at V and 7 bases at J; junction bases unmatched: 4. Germline-derived CDR1 and CDR2 are LGHNA and YSLEER. CDR3 amino acids: CASSQEGLAGNEQFF. The CDR3 DNA reads TGCGCCAGCAGCCAAGAGGGACTAGCAGGGAATGAGCAGTTCTTC.

J is TRBJ1-5 and V is TRBV30, with D maybe TRBD1 (5 bases). The CDR3 runs to 13 residues. The germline V and J ends were trimmed by 0 bases and 5 bases, with 8 bases remaining between them. Germline loops: CDR1 GTSNPN, CDR2 SVGIG (reference sequence). CDR3 sequence reads: CAWSVRGDQPQHF. In nucleotides, the CDR3 is TGTGCCTGGAGTGTACGGGGGGATCAGCCCCAGCATTTT.

The chain combines TRBV5-1 with TRBJ1-4; 8 bases match TRBD1. CDR1 is SGHRS, CDR2 YFSETQ, per germline. This CDR3 contains 15 residues. With V trimmed by 0 bases and J by 4 bases, 2 bases remained unmatched. CDR3 amino acids: CASSLGDRSNEKLFF. The CDR3 DNA is TGCGCCAGCAGCTTGGGGGACAGGAGTAATGAAAAACTGTTTTTT. The entire variable domain, with the rest obtained from reference TRBV5-1 and TRBJ1-4, is as follows: KAGVTQTPRYLIKTRGQQVTLSCSPISGHRSVSWYQQTPGQGLQFLFEYFSETQRNKGNFPGRFSGRQFSNSRSEMNVSTLELGDSALYLCASSLGDRSNEKLFFGSGTQLSVL.

This chain joins TRBV6-1 and TRBJ2-7; 13 bases agree with TRBD2. The CDR3 is made up of 15 amino acids. V lost 6 bases to trimming and J lost 3 bases; unmatched junction nucleotides: 5. CDR1 is MNHNS and CDR2 is SASEGT in the germline V gene. The CDR3 bases are TGTGCCAGCAGCCGTGGACTAGCGGGAGACTACGAGCAGTACTTC. Its protein is CASSRGLAGDYEQYF.

This sequence joins TRBV23-1 and TRBJ1-1; D is possibly TRBD1 (6 bases). TRBV23-1 is an open reading frame, and its role is uncertain. Between the trimmed V and J ends, which lost 6 bases and 0 bases, there was a span of 17 bases. This CDR3 contains 16 residues. CDR3 region: CASSPPSRDMNTEAFF. The CDR3 DNA reads TGCGCCAGCAGCCCCCCGAGCCGGGACATGAACACTGAAGCTTTCTTT.

This chain joins TRBV5-1 and TRBJ1-2; maybe TRBD1 (6 bases). CDR3 size: 13 residues. Germline V gives CDR1 SGHRS, CDR2 YFSETQ. V lost 1 base and J 6 bases, leaving 10 bases between the germline ends. The CDR3 spells CASSLQGWDGYTF. The DNA for the CDR3 is TGCGCCAGCAGCTTGCAGGGGTGGGATGGCTACACCTTC. Full variable domain (remainder filled in from reference TRBV5-1 and TRBJ1-2): KAGVTQTPRYLIKTRGQQVTLSCSPISGHRSVSWYQQTPGQGLQFLFEYFSETQRNKGNFPGRFSGRQFSNSRSEMNVSTLELGDSALYLCASSLQGWDGYTFGSGTRLTVV.